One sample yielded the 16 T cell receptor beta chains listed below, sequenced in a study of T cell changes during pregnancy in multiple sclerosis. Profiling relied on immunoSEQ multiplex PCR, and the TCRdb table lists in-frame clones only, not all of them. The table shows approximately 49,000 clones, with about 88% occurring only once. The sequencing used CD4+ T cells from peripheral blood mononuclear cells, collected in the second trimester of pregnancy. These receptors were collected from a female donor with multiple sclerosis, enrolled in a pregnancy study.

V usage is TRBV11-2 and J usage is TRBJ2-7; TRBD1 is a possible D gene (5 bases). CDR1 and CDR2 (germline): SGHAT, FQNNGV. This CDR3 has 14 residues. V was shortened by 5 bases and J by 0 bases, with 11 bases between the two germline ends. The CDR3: CASSTRQSSYEQYF. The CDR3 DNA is TGTGCCAGCAGCACGCGACAGAGCTCCTACGAGCAGTACTTC.

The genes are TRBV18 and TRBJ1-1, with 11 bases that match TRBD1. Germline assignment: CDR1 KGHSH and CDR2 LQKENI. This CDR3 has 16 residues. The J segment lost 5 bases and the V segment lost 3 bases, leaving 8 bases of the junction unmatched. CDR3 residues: CASSPGQGAVMTEAFF. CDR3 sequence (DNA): TGTGCCAGCTCACCCGGACAGGGGGCCGTAATGACTGAAGCTTTCTTT.

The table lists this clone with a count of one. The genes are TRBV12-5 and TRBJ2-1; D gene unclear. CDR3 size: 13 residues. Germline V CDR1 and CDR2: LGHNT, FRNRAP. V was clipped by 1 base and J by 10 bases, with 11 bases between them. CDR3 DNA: TGTGCTAGTGGTTTGGGGTCCAGCGCCGAGCAGTTCTTC. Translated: CASGLGSSAEQFF.

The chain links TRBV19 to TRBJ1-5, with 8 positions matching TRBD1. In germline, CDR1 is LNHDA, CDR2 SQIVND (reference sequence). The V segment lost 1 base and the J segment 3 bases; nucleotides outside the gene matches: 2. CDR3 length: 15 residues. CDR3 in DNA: TGTGCCAGTAGTATAGGACAGGGGACCAATCAGCCCCAGCATTTT. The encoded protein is CASSIGQGTNQPQHF.

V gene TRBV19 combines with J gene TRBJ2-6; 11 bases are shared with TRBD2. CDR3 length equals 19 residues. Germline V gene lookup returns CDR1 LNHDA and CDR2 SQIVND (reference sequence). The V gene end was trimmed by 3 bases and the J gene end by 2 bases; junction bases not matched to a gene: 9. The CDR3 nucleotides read TGTGCCAGTAGTATTCAGGGGGTAGCGGGAGGGCCTGGGGCCAACGTCCTGACTTTC. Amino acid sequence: CASSIQGVAGGPGANVLTF. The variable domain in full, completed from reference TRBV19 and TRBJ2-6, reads DGGITQSPKYLFRKEGQNVTLSCEQNLNHDAMYWYRQDPGQGLRLIYYSQIVNDFQKGDIAEGYSVSREKKESFPLTVTSAQKNPTAFYLCASSIQGVAGGPGANVLTFGAGSRLTVL.

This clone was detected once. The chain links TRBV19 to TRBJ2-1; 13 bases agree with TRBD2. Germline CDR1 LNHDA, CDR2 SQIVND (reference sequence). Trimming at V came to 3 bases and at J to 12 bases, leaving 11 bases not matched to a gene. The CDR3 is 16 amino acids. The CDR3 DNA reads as TGTGCCAGTAGTATGGTGATGGAACTAGCGGGGGGGAGGCAGTTCTTC. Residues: CASSMVMELAGGRQFF.

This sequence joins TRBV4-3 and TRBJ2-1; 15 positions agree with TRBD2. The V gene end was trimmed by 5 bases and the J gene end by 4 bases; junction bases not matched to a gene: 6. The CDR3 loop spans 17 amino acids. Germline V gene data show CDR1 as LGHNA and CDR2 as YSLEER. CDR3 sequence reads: CASSSGTSGRKYNEQFF. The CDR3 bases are TGCGCCAGCAGCTCTGGGACTAGCGGGAGGAAATACAATGAGCAGTTCTTC.

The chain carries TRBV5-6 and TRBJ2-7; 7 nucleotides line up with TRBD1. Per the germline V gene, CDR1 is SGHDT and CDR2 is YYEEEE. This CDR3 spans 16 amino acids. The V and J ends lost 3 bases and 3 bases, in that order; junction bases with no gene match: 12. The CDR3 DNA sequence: TGTGCCAGCAGCTCCCAGACAGGGTCTAAGGGCTACGAGCAGTACTTC. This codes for CASSSQTGSKGYEQYF.

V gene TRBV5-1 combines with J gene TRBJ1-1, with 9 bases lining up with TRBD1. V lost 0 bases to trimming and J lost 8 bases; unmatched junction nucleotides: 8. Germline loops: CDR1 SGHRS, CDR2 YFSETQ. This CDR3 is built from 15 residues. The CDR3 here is CASSLVWTGESEAFF. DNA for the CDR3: TGCGCCAGCAGCTTGGTTTGGACAGGGGAATCCGAAGCTTTCTTT.

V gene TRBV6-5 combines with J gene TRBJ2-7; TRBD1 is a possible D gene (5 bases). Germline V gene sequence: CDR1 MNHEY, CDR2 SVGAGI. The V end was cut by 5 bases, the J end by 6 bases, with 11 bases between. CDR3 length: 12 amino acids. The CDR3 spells CASSGSRGEQYF. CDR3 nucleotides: TGTGCCAGCAGTGGCTCTAGGGGCGAGCAGTACTTC.

For the CDR3, the DNA is TGTGCCAGCAGCTCCGCGGGAATGCATGAGCAGTTCTTC. It translates to CASSSAGMHEQFF. The chain has TRBV5-4 and TRBJ2-1; a weak D match, TRBD2 (6 bases). The CDR3 extends over 13 amino acids. Trimming shortened V by 3 bases and J by 8 bases, and 12 bases separated the two germline ends. CDR1 and CDR2 from the germline V gene are SGHNT and YYREEE (reference sequence).

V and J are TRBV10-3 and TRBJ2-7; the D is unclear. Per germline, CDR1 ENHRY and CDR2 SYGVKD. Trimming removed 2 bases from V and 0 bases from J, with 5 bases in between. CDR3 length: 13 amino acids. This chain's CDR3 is CAISETNSYEQYF. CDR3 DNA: TGTGCCATCAGTGAGACTAACTCCTACGAGCAGTACTTC.

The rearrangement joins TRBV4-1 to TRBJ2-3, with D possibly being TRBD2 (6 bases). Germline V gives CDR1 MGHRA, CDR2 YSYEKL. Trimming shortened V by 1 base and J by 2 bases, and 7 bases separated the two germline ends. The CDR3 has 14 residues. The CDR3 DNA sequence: TGCGCCAGCAGCCAAGGACTAGACACAGATACGCAGTATTTT. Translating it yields CASSQGLDTDTQYF.

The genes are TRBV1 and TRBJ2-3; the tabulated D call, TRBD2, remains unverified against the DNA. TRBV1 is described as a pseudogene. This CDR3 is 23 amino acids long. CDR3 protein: CTSSLIRGLGRACGILNTDTQYF. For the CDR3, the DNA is TGCACCAGCAGCCTCATAAGAGGACTAGGGCGGGCGTGCGGGATACTAAACACAGATACGCAGTATTTT.

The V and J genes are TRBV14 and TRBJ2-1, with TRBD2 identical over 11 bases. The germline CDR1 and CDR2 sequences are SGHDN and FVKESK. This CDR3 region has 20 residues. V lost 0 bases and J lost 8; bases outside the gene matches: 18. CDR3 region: CASSQDRGQLAGGHRYEQFF. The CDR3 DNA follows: TGTGCCAGCAGCCAAGATCGAGGGCAGCTAGCGGGAGGCCATAGGTATGAGCAGTTCTTC.

The CDR3 reads CASSMGLAGASSYNEQFF. The CDR3 bases are TGTGCCAGTAGTATGGGACTAGCGGGGGCGAGCTCCTACAATGAGCAGTTCTTC. The gene calls are TRBV19 and TRBJ2-1, with TRBD2 identical over 14 bases. The length of the CDR3 is 18 residues. Germline assignment: CDR1 LNHDA and CDR2 SQIVND (reference sequence). The V and J ends lost 3 bases and 0 bases, in that order; junction bases with no gene match: 4. The complete variable domain, with remaining parts taken from reference TRBV19 and TRBJ2-1, reads DGGITQSPKYLFRKEGQNVTLSCEQNLNHDAMYWYRQDPGQGLRLIYYSQIVNDFQKGDIAEGYSVSREKKESFPLTVTSAQKNPTAFYLCASSMGLAGASSYNEQFFGPGTRLTVL.